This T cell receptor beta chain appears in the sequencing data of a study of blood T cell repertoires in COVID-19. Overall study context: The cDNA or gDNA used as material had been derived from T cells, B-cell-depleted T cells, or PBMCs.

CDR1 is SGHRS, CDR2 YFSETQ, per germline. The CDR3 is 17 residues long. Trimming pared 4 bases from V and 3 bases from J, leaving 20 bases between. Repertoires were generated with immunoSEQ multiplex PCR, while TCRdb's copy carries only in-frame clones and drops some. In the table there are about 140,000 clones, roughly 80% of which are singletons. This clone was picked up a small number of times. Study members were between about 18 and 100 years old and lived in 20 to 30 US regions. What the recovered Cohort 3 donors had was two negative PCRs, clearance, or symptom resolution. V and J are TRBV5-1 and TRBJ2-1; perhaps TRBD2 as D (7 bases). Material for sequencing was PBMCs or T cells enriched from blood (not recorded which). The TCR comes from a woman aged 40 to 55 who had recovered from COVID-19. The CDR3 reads CASSPDAQGGNYNEQFF. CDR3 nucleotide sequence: TGCGCCAGCAGCCCCGACGCACAGGGAGGGAACTACAATGAGCAGTTCTTC.